This TCR beta chain was captured by sequencing in a study of shared clonotypes between healthy human individuals. The study, taken as a whole, reports: Clonotype sharing among donors was expected to depend on sequencing depth. The study found approximately 5% of naive CD4 clonotypes shared across several donors. Memory subsets generally showed smaller estimated richness than naive subsets did. Clonotypes not shared had lower generation probabilities than those common to all four donors.

On this clone itself: The antigen remains unidentified.

Using immunoSEQ multiplex PCR, the repertoire was profiled, and TCRdb retains in-frame clones only, with some absent. Altogether a few million clones are present, roughly 92% being singletons, with the ten largest covering over 0.12%. CDR3 size: 12 residues. Germline CDR1 is GTSNPN and CDR2 is SVGIG (reference sequence). The receptor's source is a man in his late teens or twenties in good health. The material sequenced was naive CD4+ T cells sorted from blood. The sample's subset: CD45RA+ positively selected. V gene TRBV30 combines with J gene TRBJ1-4; D not certain. CDR3 nucleotides: TGTACCGGGTTGGGAACTAATGAAAAACTGTTTTTT. This encodes CTGLGTNEKLFF. The whole variable domain, filled in from reference TRBV30 and TRBJ1-4, reads SQTIHQWPATLVQPVGSPLSLECTVEGTSNPNLYWYRQAAGRGLQLLFYSVGIGQISSEVPQNLSASRPQDRQFILSSKKLLLSDSGFYLCTGLGTNEKLFFGSGTQLSVL.